This entry describes one T cell receptor beta chain. This sample stems from a study of blood T cell repertoires in COVID-19. CDR3 length: 15 amino acids. Germline values: CDR1 SGHRS, CDR2 YFSETQ. Trimming took 3 bases from V and 1 from J; bases not matched to a gene: 5. Profiled with immunoSEQ multiplex PCR; TCRdb holds only in-frame clones, not every one. Among 300,000 or so clones listed, roughly 90% were seen once. The chain employs TRBV5-1 and TRBJ1-1; TRBD1 agrees at 8 bases. The receptor was isolated from a woman aged 30 to 39 with COVID-19, enrolled during active disease. Input material: peripheral blood. For the CDR3, the DNA is TGCGCCAGCAGCTCCTCCGGGACAGGGAACACTGAAGCTTTCTTT. This encodes CASSSSGTGNTEAFF.